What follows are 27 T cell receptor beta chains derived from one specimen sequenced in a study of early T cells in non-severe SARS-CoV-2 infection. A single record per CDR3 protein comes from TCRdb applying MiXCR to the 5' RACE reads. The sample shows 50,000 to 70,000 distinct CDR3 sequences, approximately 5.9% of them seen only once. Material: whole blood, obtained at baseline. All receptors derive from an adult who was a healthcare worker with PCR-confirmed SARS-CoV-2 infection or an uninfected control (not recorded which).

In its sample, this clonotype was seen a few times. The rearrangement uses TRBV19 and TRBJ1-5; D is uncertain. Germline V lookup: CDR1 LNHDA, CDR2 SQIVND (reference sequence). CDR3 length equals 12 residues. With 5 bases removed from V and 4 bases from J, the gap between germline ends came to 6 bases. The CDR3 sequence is CASSVGNQPQHF. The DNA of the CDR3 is TGTGCCAGTAGTGTTGGAAATCAGCCCCAGCATTTT.

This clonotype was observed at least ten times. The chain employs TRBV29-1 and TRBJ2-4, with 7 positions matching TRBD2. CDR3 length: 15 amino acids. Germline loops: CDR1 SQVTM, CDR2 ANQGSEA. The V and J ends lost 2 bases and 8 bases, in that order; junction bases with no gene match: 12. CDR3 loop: CSVESLREGGYIQYF. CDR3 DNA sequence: TGCAGCGTTGAAAGTCTGAGGGAGGGTGGGTACATTCAGTACTTC.

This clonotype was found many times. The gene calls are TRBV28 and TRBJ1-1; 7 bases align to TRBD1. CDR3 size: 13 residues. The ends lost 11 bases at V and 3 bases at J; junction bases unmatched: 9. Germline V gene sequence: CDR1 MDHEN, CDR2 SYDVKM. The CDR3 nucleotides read TGTGCCGCAGGGGGGGGAATGGACACTGAAGCTTTCTTT. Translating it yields CAAGGGMDTEAFF.

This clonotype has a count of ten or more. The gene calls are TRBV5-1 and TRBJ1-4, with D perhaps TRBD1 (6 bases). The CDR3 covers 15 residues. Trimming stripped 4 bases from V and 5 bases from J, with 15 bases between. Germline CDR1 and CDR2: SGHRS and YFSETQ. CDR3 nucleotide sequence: TGCGCCAGCAGCATAGGACAGTCTCAGAATGAAAAACTGTTTTTT. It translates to CASSIGQSQNEKLFF.

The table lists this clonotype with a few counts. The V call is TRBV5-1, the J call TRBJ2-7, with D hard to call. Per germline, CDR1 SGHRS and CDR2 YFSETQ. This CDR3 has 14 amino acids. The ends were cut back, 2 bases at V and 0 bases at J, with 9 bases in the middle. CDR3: CASSLETASYEQYF. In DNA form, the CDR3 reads TGCGCCAGCAGCTTAGAGACGGCCTCCTACGAGCAGTACTTC.

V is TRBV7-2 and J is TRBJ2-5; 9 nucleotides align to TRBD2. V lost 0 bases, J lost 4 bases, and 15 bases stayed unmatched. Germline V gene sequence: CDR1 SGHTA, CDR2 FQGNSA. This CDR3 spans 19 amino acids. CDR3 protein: CASSLAVAASGILGETQYF. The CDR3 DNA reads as TGTGCCAGCAGCTTAGCGGTCGCGGCTAGCGGGATTCTAGGAGAGACCCAGTACTTC.

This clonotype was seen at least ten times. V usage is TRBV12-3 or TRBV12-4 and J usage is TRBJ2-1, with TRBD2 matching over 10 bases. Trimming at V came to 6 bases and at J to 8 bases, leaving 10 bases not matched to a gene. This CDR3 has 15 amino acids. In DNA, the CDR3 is TGTGCCAGCAGAGCAGCGGGAGGGGGTGGCGATGAGCAGTTCTTC. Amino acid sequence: CASRAAGGGGDEQFF.

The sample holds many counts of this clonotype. The CDR3: CSVEVGHNYEQYF. CDR3 sequence (DNA): TGCAGCGTTGAAGTGGGGCACAACTACGAGCAGTACTTC. J is TRBJ2-7 and V is TRBV29-1; TRBD1 might be the D (5 bases). Trimming cost V 1 base and J 3 bases, with 10 bases left between them. The CDR3 has 13 amino acids. Germline CDR1 reads SQVTM; CDR2 reads ANQGSEA.

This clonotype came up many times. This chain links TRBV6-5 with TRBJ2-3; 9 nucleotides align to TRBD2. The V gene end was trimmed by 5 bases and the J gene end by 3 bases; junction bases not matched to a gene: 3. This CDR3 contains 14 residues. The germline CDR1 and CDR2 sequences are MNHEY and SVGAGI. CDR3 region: CASSPSGETDTQYF. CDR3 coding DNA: TGTGCCAGCAGTCCTAGCGGGGAGACAGATACGCAGTATTTT.

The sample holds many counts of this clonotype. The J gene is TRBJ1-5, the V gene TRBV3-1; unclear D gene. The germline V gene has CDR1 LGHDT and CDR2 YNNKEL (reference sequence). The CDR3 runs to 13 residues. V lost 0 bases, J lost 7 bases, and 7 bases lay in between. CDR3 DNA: TGTGCCAGCAGCCAAGATCTGGCCCAGCCCCAGCATTTT. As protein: CASSQDLAQPQHF.

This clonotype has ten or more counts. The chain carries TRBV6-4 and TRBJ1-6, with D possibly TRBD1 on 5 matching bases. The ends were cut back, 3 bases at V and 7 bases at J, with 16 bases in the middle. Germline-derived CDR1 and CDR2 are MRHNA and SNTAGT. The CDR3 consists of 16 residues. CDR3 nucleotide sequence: TGTGCCAGCAGTGAGGGGAAGGGGATTGCGAATTCACCCCTCCACTTT. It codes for CASSEGKGIANSPLHF.

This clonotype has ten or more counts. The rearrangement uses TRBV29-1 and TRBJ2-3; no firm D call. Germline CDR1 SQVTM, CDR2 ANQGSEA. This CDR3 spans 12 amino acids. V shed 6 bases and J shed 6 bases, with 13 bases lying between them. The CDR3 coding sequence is TGCAGCGTCGACCAAGGGCCCGATACGCAGTATTTT. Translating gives CSVDQGPDTQYF.

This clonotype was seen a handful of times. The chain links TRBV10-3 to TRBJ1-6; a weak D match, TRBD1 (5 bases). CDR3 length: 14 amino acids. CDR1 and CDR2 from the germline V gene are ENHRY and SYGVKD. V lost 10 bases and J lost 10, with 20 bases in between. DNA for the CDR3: TGTGCCACCCACAGGCGTAGGGTCGGGTCACCCCTCCACTTT. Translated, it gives CATHRRRVGSPLHF.

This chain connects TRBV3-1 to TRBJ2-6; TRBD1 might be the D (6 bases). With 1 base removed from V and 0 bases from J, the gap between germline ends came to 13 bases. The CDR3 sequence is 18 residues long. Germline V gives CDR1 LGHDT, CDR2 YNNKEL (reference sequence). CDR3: CASSQVGHSDSGANVLTF. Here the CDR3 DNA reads TGTGCCAGCAGCCAAGTGGGACACTCTGACTCTGGGGCCAACGTCCTGACTTTC.

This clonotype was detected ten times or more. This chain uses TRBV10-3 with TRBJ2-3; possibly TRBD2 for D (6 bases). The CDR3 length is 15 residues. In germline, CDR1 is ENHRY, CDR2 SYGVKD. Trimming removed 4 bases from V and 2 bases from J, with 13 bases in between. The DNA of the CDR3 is TGTGCCATCAGTGGACTAGGTCGGACCACAGATACGCAGTATTTT. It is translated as CAISGLGRTTDTQYF.

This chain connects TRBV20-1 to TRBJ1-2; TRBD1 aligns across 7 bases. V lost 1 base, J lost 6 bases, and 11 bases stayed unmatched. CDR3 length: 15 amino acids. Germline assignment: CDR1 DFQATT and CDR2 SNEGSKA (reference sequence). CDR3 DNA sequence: TGCAGTGCTAGAGGGGGGGACAGTTCGGTTCATGGCTACACCTTC. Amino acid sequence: CSARGGDSSVHGYTF.

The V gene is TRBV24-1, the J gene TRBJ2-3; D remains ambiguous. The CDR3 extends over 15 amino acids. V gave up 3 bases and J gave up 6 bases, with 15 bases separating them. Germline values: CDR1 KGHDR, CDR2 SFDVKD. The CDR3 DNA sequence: TGTGCCACCAGTGATCCGCGGTCCATACAGGATACGCAGTATTTT. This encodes CATSDPRSIQDTQYF.

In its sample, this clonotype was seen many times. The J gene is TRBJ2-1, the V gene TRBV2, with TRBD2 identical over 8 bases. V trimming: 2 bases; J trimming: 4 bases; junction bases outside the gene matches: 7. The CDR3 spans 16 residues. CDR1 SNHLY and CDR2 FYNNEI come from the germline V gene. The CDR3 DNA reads TGTGCCAGCAGTGAACGGAGAACTAGCGGTTACAATGAGCAGTTCTTC. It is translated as CASSERRTSGYNEQFF.

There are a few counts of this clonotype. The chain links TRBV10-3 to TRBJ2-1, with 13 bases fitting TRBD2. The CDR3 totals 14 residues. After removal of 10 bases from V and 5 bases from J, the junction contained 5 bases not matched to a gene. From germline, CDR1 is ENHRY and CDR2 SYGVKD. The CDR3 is CATALAGGNNEQFF. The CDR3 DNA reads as TGTGCCACCGCACTAGCGGGAGGGAACAATGAGCAGTTCTTC.

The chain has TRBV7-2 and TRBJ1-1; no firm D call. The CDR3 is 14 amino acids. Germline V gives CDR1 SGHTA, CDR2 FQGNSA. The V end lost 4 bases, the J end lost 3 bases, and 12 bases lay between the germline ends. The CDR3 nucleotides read TGTGCCAGCAGCTGGGCGAGGTTACACACTGAAGCTTTCTTT. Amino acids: CASSWARLHTEAFF.

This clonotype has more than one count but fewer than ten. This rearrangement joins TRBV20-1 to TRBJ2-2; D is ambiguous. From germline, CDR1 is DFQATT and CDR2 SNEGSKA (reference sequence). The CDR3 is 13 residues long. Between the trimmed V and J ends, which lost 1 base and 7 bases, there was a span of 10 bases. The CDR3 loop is CSARVRGGGELFF. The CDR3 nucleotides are TGCAGTGCTAGAGTACGAGGTGGCGGGGAGCTGTTTTTT.

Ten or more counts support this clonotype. CDR3 nucleotide sequence: TGTGCCAGCAGCTTAGGGGGGGTTAAGGGTGAGCAGTTCTTC. The encoded protein is CASSLGGVKGEQFF. This sequence joins TRBV7-6 and TRBJ2-1; maybe TRBD2 (6 bases). Trimming shortened V by 1 base and J by 9 bases, and 13 bases separated the two germline ends. Per germline, CDR1 SGHVS and CDR2 FNYEAQ. This CDR3 comprises 14 residues. Based on the CDR3 plus reference TRBV7-6 and TRBJ2-1, the full variable domain is GAGVSQSPRYKVTKRGQDVALRCDPISGHVSLYWYRQALGQGPEFLTYFNYEAQQDKSGLPNDRFSAERPEGSISTLTIQRTEQRDSAMYRCASSLGGVKGEQFFGPGTRLTVL.

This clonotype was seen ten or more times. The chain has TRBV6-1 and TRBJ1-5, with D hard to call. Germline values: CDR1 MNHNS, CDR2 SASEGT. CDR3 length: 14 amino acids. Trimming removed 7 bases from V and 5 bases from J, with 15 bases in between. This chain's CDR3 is CASMGWQVHQPQHF. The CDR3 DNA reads TGTGCCAGCATGGGGTGGCAGGTCCATCAGCCCCAGCATTTT.

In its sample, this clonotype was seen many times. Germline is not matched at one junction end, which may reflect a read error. The CDR3: CASSLASGRRNEQFF. In DNA, the CDR3 is TGTGCCAGCAGCTTAGCTAGCGGGAGACGCAATGAGCAGTTCTTC. The chain links TRBV12-3 or TRBV12-4 to TRBJ2-1; 10 positions match TRBD2. This CDR3 is built from 15 residues.

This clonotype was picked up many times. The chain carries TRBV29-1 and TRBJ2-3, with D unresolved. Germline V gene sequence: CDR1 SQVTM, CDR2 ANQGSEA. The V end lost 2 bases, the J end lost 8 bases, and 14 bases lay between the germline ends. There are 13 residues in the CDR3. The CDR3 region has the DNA TGCAGCGTTGAACCGATCAGTACGGGTACGCAGTATTTT. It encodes CSVEPISTGTQYF.

CDR3 in amino acids: CSVGWEPNEQYF. CDR3 in DNA: TGCAGCGTTGGTTGGGAACCCAACGAGCAGTACTTC. V is TRBV29-1 and J is TRBJ2-7; D is undetermined. V lost 4 bases to trimming and J lost 5 bases, with 12 bases between them. In germline, CDR1 is SQVTM, CDR2 ANQGSEA. CDR3 length: 12 amino acids.

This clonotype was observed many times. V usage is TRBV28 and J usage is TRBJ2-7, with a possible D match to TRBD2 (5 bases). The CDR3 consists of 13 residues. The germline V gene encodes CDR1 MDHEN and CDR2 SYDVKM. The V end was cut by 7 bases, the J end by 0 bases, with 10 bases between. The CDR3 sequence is CASIAQHSYEQYF. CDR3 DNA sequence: TGTGCCAGCATAGCGCAACACTCCTACGAGCAGTACTTC.